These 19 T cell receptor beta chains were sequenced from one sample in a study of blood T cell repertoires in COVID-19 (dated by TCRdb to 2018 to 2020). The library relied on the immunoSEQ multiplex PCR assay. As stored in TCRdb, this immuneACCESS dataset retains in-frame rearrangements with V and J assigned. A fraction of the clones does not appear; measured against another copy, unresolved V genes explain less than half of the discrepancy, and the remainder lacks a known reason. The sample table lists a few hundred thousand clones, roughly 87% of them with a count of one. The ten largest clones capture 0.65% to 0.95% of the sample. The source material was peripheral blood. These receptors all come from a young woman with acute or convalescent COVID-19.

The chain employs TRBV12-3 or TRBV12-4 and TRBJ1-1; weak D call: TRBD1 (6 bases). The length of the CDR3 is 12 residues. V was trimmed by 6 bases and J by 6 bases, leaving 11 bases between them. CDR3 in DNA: TGTGCCAGCAGACCACAGGGTCCTGAAGCTTTCTTT. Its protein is CASRPQGPEAFF.

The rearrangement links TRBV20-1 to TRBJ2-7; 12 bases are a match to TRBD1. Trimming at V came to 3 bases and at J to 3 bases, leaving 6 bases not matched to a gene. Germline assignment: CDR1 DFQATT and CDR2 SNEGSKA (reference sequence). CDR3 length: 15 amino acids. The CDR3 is CSASLGTGGLYEQYF. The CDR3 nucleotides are TGCAGTGCTAGTCTAGGGACAGGGGGCCTCTACGAGCAGTACTTC.

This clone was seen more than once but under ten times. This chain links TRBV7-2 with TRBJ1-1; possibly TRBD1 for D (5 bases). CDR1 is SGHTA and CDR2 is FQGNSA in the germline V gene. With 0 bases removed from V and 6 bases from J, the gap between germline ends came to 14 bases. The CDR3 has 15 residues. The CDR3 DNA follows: TGTGCCAGCAGCTTAGCGAGCGGGGGGATTGCTGAAGCTTTCTTT. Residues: CASSLASGGIAEAFF. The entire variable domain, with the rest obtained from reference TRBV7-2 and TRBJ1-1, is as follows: GAGVSQSPSNKVTEKGKDVELRCDPISGHTALYWYRQSLGQGLEFLIYFQGNSAPDKSGLPSDRFSAERTGGSVSTLTIQRTQQEDSAVYLCASSLASGGIAEAFFGQGTRLTVV.

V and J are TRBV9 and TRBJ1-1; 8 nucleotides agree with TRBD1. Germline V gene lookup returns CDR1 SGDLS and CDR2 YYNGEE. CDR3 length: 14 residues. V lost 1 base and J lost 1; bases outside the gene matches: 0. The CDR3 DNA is TGTGCCAGCAGCGTAACAGGGGGGAACACTGAAGCTTTCTTT. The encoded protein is CASSVTGGNTEAFF.

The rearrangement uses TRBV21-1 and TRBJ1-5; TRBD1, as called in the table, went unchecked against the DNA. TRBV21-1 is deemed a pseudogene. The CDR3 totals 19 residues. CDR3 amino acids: CASSKGGRDRVCGNQPQHF. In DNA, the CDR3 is TGTGCCAGCAGCAAAGGTGGGAGGGACAGGGTTTGCGGCAATCAGCCCCAGCATTTT.

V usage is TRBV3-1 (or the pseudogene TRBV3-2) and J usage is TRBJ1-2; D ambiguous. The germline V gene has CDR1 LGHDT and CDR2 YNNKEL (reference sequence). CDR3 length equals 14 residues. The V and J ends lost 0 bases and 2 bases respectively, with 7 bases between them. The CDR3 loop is CASSQDRGNYGYTF. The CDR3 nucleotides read TGTGCCAGCAGCCAAGACCGGGGAAACTATGGCTACACCTTC.

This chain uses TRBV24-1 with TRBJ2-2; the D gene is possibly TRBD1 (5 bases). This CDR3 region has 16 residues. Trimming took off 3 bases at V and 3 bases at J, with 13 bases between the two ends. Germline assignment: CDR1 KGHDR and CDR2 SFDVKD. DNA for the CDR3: TGTGCCACCAGTGATCCTCCGGTAGGGGACACCGGGGAGCTGTTTTTT. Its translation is CATSDPPVGDTGELFF.

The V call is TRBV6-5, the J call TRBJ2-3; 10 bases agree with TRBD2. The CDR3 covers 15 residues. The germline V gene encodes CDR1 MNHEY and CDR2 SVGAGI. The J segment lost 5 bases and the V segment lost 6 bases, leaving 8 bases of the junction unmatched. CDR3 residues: CASSPQREGLDTQYF. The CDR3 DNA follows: TGTGCCAGCAGCCCCCAGCGGGAGGGCCTAGATACGCAGTATTTT.

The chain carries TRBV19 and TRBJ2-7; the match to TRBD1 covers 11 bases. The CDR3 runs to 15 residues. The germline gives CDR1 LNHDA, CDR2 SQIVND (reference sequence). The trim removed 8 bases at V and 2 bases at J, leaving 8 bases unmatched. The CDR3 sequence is CASQNGQGATYEQYF. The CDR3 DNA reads TGTGCCAGTCAAAACGGACAGGGGGCAACCTACGAGCAGTACTTC.

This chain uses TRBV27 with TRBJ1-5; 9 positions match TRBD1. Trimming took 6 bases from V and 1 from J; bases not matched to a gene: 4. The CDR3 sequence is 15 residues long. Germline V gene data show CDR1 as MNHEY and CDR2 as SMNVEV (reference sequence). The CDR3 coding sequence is TGTGCCAGCAGGAGACAGGGGGGAAGCAATCAGCCCCAGCATTTT. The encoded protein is CASRRQGGSNQPQHF.

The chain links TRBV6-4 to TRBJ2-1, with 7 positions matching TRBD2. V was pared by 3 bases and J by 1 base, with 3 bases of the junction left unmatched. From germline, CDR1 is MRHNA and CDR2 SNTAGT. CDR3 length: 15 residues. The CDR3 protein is CASSESSGSYNEQFF. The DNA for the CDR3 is TGTGCCAGCAGTGAATCTAGCGGATCCTACAATGAGCAGTTCTTC.

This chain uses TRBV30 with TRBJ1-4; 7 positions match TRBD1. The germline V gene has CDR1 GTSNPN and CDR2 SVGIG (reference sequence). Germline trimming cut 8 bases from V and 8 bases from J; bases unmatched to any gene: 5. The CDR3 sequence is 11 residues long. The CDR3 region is CARSQGEKLFF. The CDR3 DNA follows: TGTGCCAGATCACAGGGGGAAAAACTGTTTTTT.

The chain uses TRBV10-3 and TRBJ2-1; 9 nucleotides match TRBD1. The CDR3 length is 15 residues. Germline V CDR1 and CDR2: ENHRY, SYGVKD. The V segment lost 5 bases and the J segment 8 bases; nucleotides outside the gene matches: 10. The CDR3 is CAISRRDREDDEQFF. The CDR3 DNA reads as TGTGCCATCAGTCGCCGGGACAGGGAGGACGATGAGCAGTTCTTC.

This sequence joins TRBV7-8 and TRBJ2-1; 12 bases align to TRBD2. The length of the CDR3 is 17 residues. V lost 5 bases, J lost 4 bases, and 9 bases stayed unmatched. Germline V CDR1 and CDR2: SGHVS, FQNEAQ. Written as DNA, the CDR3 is TGTGCCAGCAGCCGTACTAGCGGGAGGAGGGCTTACAATGAGCAGTTCTTC. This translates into CASSRTSGRRAYNEQFF.

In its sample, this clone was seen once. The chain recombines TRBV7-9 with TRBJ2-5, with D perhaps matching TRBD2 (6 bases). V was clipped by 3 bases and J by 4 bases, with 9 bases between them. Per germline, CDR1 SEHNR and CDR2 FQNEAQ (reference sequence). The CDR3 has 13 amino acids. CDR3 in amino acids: CASSLQAGETQYF. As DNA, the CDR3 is TGTGCCAGCAGCTTGCAAGCGGGAGAGACCCAGTACTTC. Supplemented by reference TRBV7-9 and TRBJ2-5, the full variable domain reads DTGVSQNPRHKITKRGQNVTFRCDPISEHNRLYWYRQTLGQGPEFLTYFQNEAQLEKSRLLSDRFSAERPKGSFSTLEIQRTEQGDSAMYLCASSLQAGETQYFGPGTRLLVL.

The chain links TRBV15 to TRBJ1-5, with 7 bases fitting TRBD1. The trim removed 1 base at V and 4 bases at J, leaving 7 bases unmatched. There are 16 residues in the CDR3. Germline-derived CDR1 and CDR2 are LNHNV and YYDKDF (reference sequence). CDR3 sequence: CATSRVLPGGNQPQHF. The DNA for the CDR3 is TGTGCCACCAGCAGAGTTCTTCCAGGGGGAAATCAGCCCCAGCATTTT.

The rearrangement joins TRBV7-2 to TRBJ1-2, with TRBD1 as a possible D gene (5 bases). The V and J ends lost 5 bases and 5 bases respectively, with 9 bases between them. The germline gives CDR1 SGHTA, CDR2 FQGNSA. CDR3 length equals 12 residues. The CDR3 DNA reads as TGTGCCAGCAGCGACAGTCAATATGGCTACACCTTC. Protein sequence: CASSDSQYGYTF. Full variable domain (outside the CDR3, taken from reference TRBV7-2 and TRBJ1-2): GAGVSQSPSNKVTEKGKDVELRCDPISGHTALYWYRQSLGQGLEFLIYFQGNSAPDKSGLPSDRFSAERTGGSVSTLTIQRTQQEDSAVYLCASSDSQYGYTFGSGTRLTVV.

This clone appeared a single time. The CDR3 spells CASSPGTSGPPYEQYF. CDR3 DNA sequence: TGTGCCAGCAGCCCCGGGACTAGCGGGCCCCCCTACGAGCAGTACTTC. The chain joins TRBV7-3 to TRBJ2-7; 12 bases align to TRBD2. Germline V gene data show CDR1 as SGHTA and CDR2 as FQGTGA. The CDR3 runs to 16 residues. V shed 5 bases, J shed 2 bases, and the junction held 7 bases outside the gene matches. Based on the CDR3 plus reference TRBV7-3 and TRBJ2-7, the full variable domain is GAGVSQTPSNKVTEKGKYVELRCDPISGHTALYWYRQSLGQGPEFLIYFQGTGAADDSGLPNDRFFAVRPEGSVSTLKIQRTERGDSAVYLCASSPGTSGPPYEQYFGPGTRLTVT.

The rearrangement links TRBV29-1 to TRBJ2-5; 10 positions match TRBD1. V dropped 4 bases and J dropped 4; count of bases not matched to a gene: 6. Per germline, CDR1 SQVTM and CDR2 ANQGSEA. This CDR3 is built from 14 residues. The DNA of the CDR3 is TGCAGCGTTGGACAGGGGGCTCGTCCAGAGACCCAGTACTTC. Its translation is CSVGQGARPETQYF.